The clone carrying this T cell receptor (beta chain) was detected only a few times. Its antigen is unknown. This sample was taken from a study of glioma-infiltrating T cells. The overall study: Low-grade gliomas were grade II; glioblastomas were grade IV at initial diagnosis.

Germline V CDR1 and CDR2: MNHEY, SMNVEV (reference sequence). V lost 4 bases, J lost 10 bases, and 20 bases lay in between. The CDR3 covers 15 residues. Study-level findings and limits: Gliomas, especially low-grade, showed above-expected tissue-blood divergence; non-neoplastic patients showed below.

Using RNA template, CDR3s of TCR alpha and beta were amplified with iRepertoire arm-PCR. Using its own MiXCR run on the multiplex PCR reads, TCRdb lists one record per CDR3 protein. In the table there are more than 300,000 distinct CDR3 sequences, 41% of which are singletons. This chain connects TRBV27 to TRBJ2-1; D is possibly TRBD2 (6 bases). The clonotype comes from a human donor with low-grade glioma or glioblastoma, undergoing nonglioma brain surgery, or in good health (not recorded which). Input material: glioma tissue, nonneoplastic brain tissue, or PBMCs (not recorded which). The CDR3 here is CASSSPLRGKREQFF. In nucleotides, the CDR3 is TGTGCCAGCAGTTCCCCCCTCCGGGGGAAGCGGGAGCAGTTCTTC.